A selection of T cell receptor beta chains follows, all from one sample in a study of shared clonotypes between healthy human individuals. Method: immunoSEQ multiplex PCR; TCRdb's copy keeps in-frame clones and lacks some. The sample includes 2,500,000 or so clones, around 90% of them seen just once. Input material: naive CD4+ T cells sorted from blood. The receptor source for this set is a man younger than 35 in good health. CDR3s include the opening cysteine and the closing phenylalanine or tryptophan. Fields, in order: J gene, clone size, V gene, CDR3 length, D gene, CDR3 protein, CDR3 DNA. D genes are given only for firm matches. The size entry is marked missing in some rows and otherwise reads once, few, many or a size class.

>TRBJ2-3|.|TRBV4-1|16|TRBD1
CASSQVGTGLGDTQYF
TGCGCCAGCAGCCAAGTAGGGACAGGCCTCGGGGATACGCAGTATTTT
>TRBJ1-5|.|TRBV6-5|14|TRBD1
CASSRDRGRQPQHF
TGTGCCAGCAGTCGCGACAGGGGGCGTCAGCCCCAGCATTTT
>TRBJ2-7|once|TRBV6-5|15|TRBD1
CASSYSDRGLYEQYF
TGTGCCAGCAGTTATTCGGACAGGGGTCTCTACGAGCAGTACTTC
>TRBJ1-2|.|TRBV7-2|14|.
CASSLEGQLHGYTF
TGTGCCAGCAGCTTAGAAGGCCAGCTGCATGGCTACACCTTC
>TRBJ1-2|.|TRBV18|12|.
CASSRQDYGYTF
TGTGCCAGCTCTCGGCAGGACTATGGCTACACCTTC
>TRBJ1-5|few|TRBV7-8|14|.
CASSLRVGLQPQHF
TGTGCCAGCAGCTTACGAGTCGGGTTGCAGCCCCAGCATTTT
>TRBJ2-3|.|TRBV6-4|14|.
CASSDSGTPDTQYF
TGTGCCAGCAGTGACTCGGGGACCCCAGATACGCAGTATTTT
>TRBJ1-2|.|TRBV6-6|12|.
CASRDGAYGYTF
TGTGCCAGCCGGGACGGAGCCTATGGCTACACCTTC
>TRBJ2-5|.|TRBV6-5|15|TRBD2
CASSSSGSRSETQYF
TGTGCCAGCAGCTCTAGCGGGTCTAGGTCGGAGACCCAGTACTTC
>TRBJ2-1|.|TRBV5-4|16|TRBD2
CASSVGLATPRNEQFF
TGTGCCAGCAGCGTGGGACTAGCGACCCCCCGGAATGAGCAGTTCTTC
>TRBJ2-1|.|TRBV7-9|16|.
CASSWGQQNLMYEQFF
TGTGCCAGCAGCTGGGGTCAGCAGAACCTTATGTATGAGCAGTTCTTC
>TRBJ2-7|.|TRBV6-5|14|.
CASTIRDNSYEQYF
TGTGCCAGCACCATTAGGGACAACTCCTACGAGCAGTACTTC
>TRBJ2-2|.|TRBV5-1|14|.
CASSRGQNTGELFF
TGCGCCAGCAGCCGGGGACAAAACACCGGGGAGCTGTTTTTT
>TRBJ2-7|.|TRBV7-6|14|TRBD1
CASSRGQDAYEQYF
TGTGCCAGCAGCCGCGGACAGGATGCCTACGAGCAGTACTTC
>TRBJ2-7|.|TRBV28|16|.
CASSLSRTDLTYEQYF
TGTGCCAGCAGTTTATCTAGGACAGACCTAACCTACGAGCAGTACTTC